A selection of T cell receptor beta chains follows, all from one sample in a study of T cells in Graves' hyperthyroidism and ophthalmopathy. TCRdb itself ran the multiplex PCR reads through MiXCR, one entry per CDR3 protein. The repertoire holds fewer than 400,000 distinct CDR3 sequences, with around a quarter as singletons. The sequenced sample consisted of blood. These receptors all come from a man aged 50 or older with Graves' hyperthyroidism. CDR3s include the opening cysteine and the closing phenylalanine or tryptophan. The order of the fields is J gene, clone size, V gene, D gene, CDR3 length, CDR3 protein, CDR3 DNA. The D gene is left open where the match is weak. Clone size, where shown, is once, few, many, or a class for clones that have expanded.

TRBJ1-1 | many | TRBV5-5 | . | 14 | CASSFGGLNTEAFF | TGTGCCAGCAGCTTCGGGGGTCTGAACACTGAAGCTTTCTTT
TRBJ1-5 | . | TRBV4-2 | . | 13 | CASSQGRGQPQHF | TGTGCCAGCAGCCAAGGACGAGGACAGCCCCAGCATTTT
TRBJ2-3 | many | TRBV19 | . | 14 | CASSIDAGLGTQYF | TGTGCCAGTAGTATAGATGCCGGGTTGGGTACGCAGTATTTT
TRBJ2-7 | few | TRBV6-1 | . | 14 | CASSEATGTYEQYF | TGTGCCAGCAGTGAAGCAACAGGGACCTACGAGCAGTACTTC
TRBJ2-3 | . | TRBV5-1 | TRBD2 | 16 | CASSLGTSGTTDTQYF | TGCGCCAGCAGCTTGGGGACTAGCGGGACGACAGATACGCAGTATTTT
TRBJ2-2 | . | TRBV11-3 | . | 17 | CASSFPLQGANTGELFF | TGTGCCAGCAGCTTCCCACTACAGGGCGCGAACACCGGGGAGCTGTTTTTT
TRBJ2-1 | few | TRBV28 | . | 16 | CASSFRGRNGNNEQFF | TGTGCCAGCAGTTTCCGGGGGAGAAATGGGAACAATGAGCAGTTCTTC
TRBJ2-3 | few | TRBV4-1 | TRBD2 | 15 | CASSQVGLGTDTQYF | TGCGCCAGCAGCCAAGTTGGACTAGGCACAGATACGCAGTATTTT
TRBJ1-1 | . | TRBV20-1 | . | 14 | CSAAEMGVDTEAFF | TGCAGTGCGGCGGAGATGGGGGTCGACACTGAAGCTTTCTTT
TRBJ1-6 | few | TRBV12-3/TRBV12-4 | . | 14 | CASSLDSGNSPLHF | TGTGCCAGCAGTTTGGACAGTGGTAATTCACCCCTCCACTTT
TRBJ2-5 | many | TRBV13 | . | 13 | CASVRGRGETQYF | TGTGCCAGCGTCCGGGGAAGAGGGGAGACCCAGTACTTC
TRBJ1-6 | . | TRBV29-1 | . | 13 | CSVASTINSPLHF | TGCAGCGTCGCATCCACTATCAATTCACCCCTCCACTTT
TRBJ2-3 | few | TRBV11-3 | TRBD1 | 16 | CASSLDRGRWTDTQYF | TGTGCCAGCAGCCTCGACAGGGGGCGTTGGACAGATACGCAGTATTTT
TRBJ1-5 | . | TRBV5-5 | . | 15 | CASSFSANSNQPQHF | TGTGCCAGCAGCTTCTCAGCTAATAGCAATCAGCCCCAGCATTTT
TRBJ2-1 | many | TRBV20-1 | TRBD2 | 17 | CSARAKTGTRSYNEQFF | TGCAGTGCTAGAGCGAAGACCGGGACTAGATCCTACAATGAGCAGTTCTTC
TRBJ1-1 | . | TRBV6-1 | TRBD1 | 15 | CASSSKGQGLTEAFF | TGTGCCAGCAGTTCAAAGGGACAGGGCCTGACTGAAGCTTTCTTT
TRBJ1-5 | few | TRBV27 | . | 15 | CASSLSSVGNQPQHF | TGTGCCAGCAGTTTATCCTCAGTTGGCAATCAGCCCCAGCATTTT
TRBJ1-1 | many | TRBV18 | . | 14 | CASSPRQPNTEAFF | TGTGCCAGCTCACCTCGACAGCCGAACACTGAAGCTTTCTTT
TRBJ1-2 | . | TRBV19 | TRBD1 | 15 | CASSIGGGGQGAYTF | TGTGCCAGTAGTATCGGAGGAGGAGGCCAGGGGGCTTACACCTTC
TRBJ2-1 | few | TRBV14 | . | 16 | CASSPPGSISYNEQFF | TGTGCCAGCAGCCCCCCGGGGTCCATCTCCTACAATGAGCAGTTCTTC
TRBJ1-1 | many | TRBV2 | . | 13 | CASSEKGRVEAFF | TGTGCCAGCAGTGAAAAGGGGAGAGTTGAAGCTTTCTTT
TRBJ1-2 | . | TRBV25-1 | . | 15 | CASSEFGGANYGYTF | TGTGCCAGCAGTGAATTTGGGGGAGCGAACTATGGCTACACCTTC
TRBJ2-7 | few | TRBV5-1 | . | 15 | CASSQLTGLGGEQYF | TGCGCCAGCAGCCAACTGACAGGGCTGGGAGGCGAGCAGTACTTC
TRBJ2-1 | many | TRBV20-1 | TRBD2 | 17 | CSARSPGAGGSYNEQFF | TGCAGTGCTAGAAGTCCGGGGGCGGGGGGCTCCTACAATGAGCAGTTCTTC
TRBJ2-5 | . | TRBV20-1 | TRBD2 | 18 | CSATRAVAGGPRQETQYF | TGCAGTGCGACCCGTGCGGTAGCGGGAGGGCCTCGGCAAGAGACCCAGTACTTC
TRBJ2-1 | many | TRBV2 | . | 15 | CASSERLAGYNEQFF | TGTGCCAGCAGTGAAAGGCTAGCTGGTTACAATGAGCAGTTCTTC
TRBJ2-5 | . | TRBV9 | TRBD2 | 16 | CASSVASGGVQETQYF | TGTGCCAGCAGCGTAGCTAGCGGGGGGGTCCAAGAGACCCAGTACTTC
TRBJ1-2 | . | TRBV27 | . | 19 | CASSFDAPTVGGFGYGYTF | TGTGCCAGCAGTTTCGACGCCCCCACAGTGGGAGGCTTCGGCTATGGCTACACCTTC
TRBJ2-3 | few | TRBV7-9 | TRBD2 | 19 | CASSLQPPGTSASTDTQYF | TGTGCCAGCAGCCTCCAACCCCCTGGGACTAGCGCTAGCACAGATACGCAGTATTTT
TRBJ2-1 | . | TRBV10-1 | TRBD2 | 16 | CASSDRSGSSYNEQFF | TGCGCCAGCAGTGATCGTAGCGGGAGCTCCTACAATGAGCAGTTCTTC
TRBJ2-2 | . | TRBV11-3 | TRBD2 | 14 | CASSQGRAVGELFF | TGTGCCAGCAGCCAAGGGAGGGCGGTCGGGGAGCTGTTTTTT
TRBJ1-6 | few | TRBV5-1 | . | 16 | CASSQRTSGGNSPLHF | TGCGCCAGCAGCCAACGGACGTCGGGGGGGAATTCACCCCTCCACTTT
TRBJ2-1 | . | TRBV18 | . | 16 | CASSPLAGSIYNEQFF | TGTGCCAGCTCACCACTGGCTGGAAGCATCTACAATGAGCAGTTCTTC
TRBJ2-2 | . | TRBV7-9 | . | 17 | CASSFSPGTTNTGELFF | TGTGCCAGCAGCTTTTCCCCCGGGACAACGAACACCGGGGAGCTGTTTTTT
TRBJ1-1 | many | TRBV27 | TRBD1 | 14 | CASSAGQGGTEAFF | TGTGCCAGCAGTGCTGGACAGGGGGGGACTGAAGCTTTCTTT
TRBJ2-2 | . | TRBV10-1 | . | 13 | CASGRTTPGELFF | TGCGCCAGCGGCAGGACTACCCCGGGGGAGCTGTTTTTT
TRBJ2-7 | . | TRBV19 | . | 14 | CASSNDGLGYEQYF | TGTGCCAGTAGTAATGATGGACTTGGCTACGAGCAGTACTTC